One TCR beta chain is described in this entry. The germline V gene has CDR1 SGHTA and CDR2 FQGNSA. V was pared by 5 bases and J by 8 bases, with 25 bases between. This CDR3 is 17 amino acids long. Repertoires were generated with immunoSEQ multiplex PCR, while TCRdb's copy carries only in-frame clones and drops some. The table has about 150,000 clones, approximately 84% seen once; the top ten hold roughly 2%. The data were obtained in a study of blood T cell repertoires in COVID-19. Looking at the study overall: Acute and convalescent COVID-19 specimens originated in the United States, Italy and Spain.

This receptor was taken from a man aged 65 to 79 with acute or convalescent COVID-19. V is TRBV7-2 and J is TRBJ2-1; TRBD1 is a possible D gene (5 bases). The sample consisted of peripheral blood. CDR3 sequence (DNA): TGTGCCAGCAGCAGGGTTGGTGCAGGGTATAGTCGCGATGAGCAGTTCTTC. As protein: CASSRVGAGYSRDEQFF.